This TCR beta chain was identified during a study of neurological immune-mediated disorders. From 15-18 subjects, each sequencing run yielded over 170 million TCR-beta sequences. TCRdb re-called the 5' RACE reads through MiXCR, storing one row per CDR3 protein. The sample has 40,000 to 50,000 distinct CDR3 sequences; 10% to 13% are singletons. CDR1 SQVTM and CDR2 ANQGSEA come from the germline V gene. V gave up 3 bases and J gave up 5 bases; unmatched junction bases: 6. The length of the CDR3 is 13 residues. This clonotype was observed many times. The gene calls are TRBV29-1 and TRBJ1-1, with 7 bases lining up with TRBD1. Sequencing was carried out using PBMCs. This receptor was identified in a woman between 35 and 50 years old with HTLV-1-associated myelopathy (HAM/TSP). Written as DNA, the CDR3 is TGCAGCGTTGATAAGAGGGGGCGGACTGAAGCTTTCTTT. Amino acid sequence: CSVDKRGRTEAFF.